The rows below give T cell receptor beta chains drawn from one sample of a study of blood T cell repertoires in COVID-19. Method: immunoSEQ multiplex PCR; TCRdb's copy keeps in-frame clones and lacks some. This table has over 140,000 clones, about three quarters appearing once. The sample consisted of peripheral blood. The receptors originated from an elderly woman with active or convalescent COVID-19. Both conserved end residues are trimmed from each CDR3.

TRBV2 ASSYMTSGGATDTQY
TRBV12-3/TRBV12-4 ASRWTGGVKLF
TRBV28 ASSIVNQPQH
TRBV5-1 ASSSRGGTDTQY
TRBV20-1 SASKRIVGQGFPNQPQH
TRBV11-2 ASSYLGQVPYEQY
TRBV9 ASTPAGEANYGYT
TRBV5-6 ASSLPIGGPEQY
TRBV6-5 ATRGNTEAF
TRBV5-1 ASSSNEGVPMNTEAF
TRBV18 ASSPQRAEAF
TRBV15 ATSIPLAGREQF
TRBV19 ASSMRRGQDPTGELF
TRBV6-5 ASSPAGPSYNEQF
TRBV6-5 ATAFSSTDTQY
TRBV4-3 ASSQDGGSSYEQY
TRBV6-2/TRBV6-3 ASSYVGGMNTGELF
TRBV7-3 ASSLTGGLYEQY
TRBV2 ASSERGRDTAEQY
TRBV30 AWRLAGGPHEQY
TRBV7-7 ASSLAPGLGETQY
TRBV5-1 ASSSTPTGAGGVDEQF
TRBV6-5 ASRLRGSSGNTIY